This T cell receptor (beta chain) emerged from a study of blood T cell repertoires in COVID-19. As for the study in general: Spain, Italy and the United States supplied samples that represented acute and convalescent COVID-19. T cells, B-cell-depleted T cells, or PBMCs supplied cDNA or gDNA.

In its sample, this clone was seen a few times. This CDR3 has 15 residues. The V end was cut by 5 bases, the J end by 0 bases, with 13 bases between. CDR1 and CDR2 (germline): SGHRS, YFSETQ. Original analysis: Cell counts per sample came from amplifying reference gene primers. TCRdb keeps only in-frame clones here, not all; method: immunoSEQ multiplex PCR. V and J calls and clone size come straight from that table; D and trimming were deduced from the DNA. The table includes about 130,000 clones, 79% detected once. This chain links TRBV5-1 with TRBJ2-3; a possible D gene is TRBD1 (5 bases). This receptor was taken from a man aged 35-49 years with active or convalescent COVID-19. Sequenced: peripheral blood. This CDR3 reads CASRPDIPSTDTQYF. The CDR3 DNA sequence: TGCGCCAGCAGACCGGACATCCCTAGCACAGATACGCAGTATTTT.